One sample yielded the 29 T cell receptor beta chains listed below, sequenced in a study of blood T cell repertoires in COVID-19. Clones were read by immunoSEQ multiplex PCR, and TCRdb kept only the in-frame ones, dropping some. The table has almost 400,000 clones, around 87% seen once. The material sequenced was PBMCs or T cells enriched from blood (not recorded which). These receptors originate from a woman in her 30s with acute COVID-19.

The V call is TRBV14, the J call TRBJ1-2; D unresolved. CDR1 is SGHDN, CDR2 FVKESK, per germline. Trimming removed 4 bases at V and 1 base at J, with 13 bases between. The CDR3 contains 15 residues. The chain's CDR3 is CASSPNGRGNYGYTF. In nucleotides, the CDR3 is TGTGCCAGCAGCCCGAACGGACGGGGTAACTATGGCTACACCTTC.

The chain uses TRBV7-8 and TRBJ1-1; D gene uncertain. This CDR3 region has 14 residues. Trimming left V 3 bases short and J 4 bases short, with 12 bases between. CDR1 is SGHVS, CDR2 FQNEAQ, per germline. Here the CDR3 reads CASSFTGISTEAFF. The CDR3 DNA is TGTGCCAGCAGCTTCACCGGGATCAGCACTGAAGCTTTCTTT.

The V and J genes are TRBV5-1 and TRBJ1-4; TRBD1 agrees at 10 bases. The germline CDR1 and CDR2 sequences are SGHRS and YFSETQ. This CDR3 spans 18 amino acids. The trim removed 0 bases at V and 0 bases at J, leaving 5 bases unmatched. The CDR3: CASSLAPTGGSTNEKLFF. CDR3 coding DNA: TGCGCCAGCAGCTTGGCCCCGACAGGGGGCTCAACTAATGAAAAACTGTTTTTT.

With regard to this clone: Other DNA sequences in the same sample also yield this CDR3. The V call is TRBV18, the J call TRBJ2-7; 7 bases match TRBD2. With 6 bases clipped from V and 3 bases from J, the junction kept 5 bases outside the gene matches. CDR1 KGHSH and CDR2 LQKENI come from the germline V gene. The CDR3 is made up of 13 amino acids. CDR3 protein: CASSPGGDYEQYF. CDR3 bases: TGTGCCAGCTCCCCTGGGGGGGACTACGAGCAGTACTTC.

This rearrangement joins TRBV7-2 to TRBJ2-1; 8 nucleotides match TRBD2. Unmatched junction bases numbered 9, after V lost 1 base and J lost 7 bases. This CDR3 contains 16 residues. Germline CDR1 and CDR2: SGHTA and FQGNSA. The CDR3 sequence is CASSLGLLAGRNEQFF. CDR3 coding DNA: TGTGCCAGCAGCTTAGGTCTCCTAGCGGGCCGGAATGAGCAGTTCTTC.

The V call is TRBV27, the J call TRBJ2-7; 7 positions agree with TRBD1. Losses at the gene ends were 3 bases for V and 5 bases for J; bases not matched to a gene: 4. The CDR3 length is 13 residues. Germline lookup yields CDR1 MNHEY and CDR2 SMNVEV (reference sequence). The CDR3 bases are TGTGCCAGCAGTTTGACAGGGTATAACGAGCAGTACTTC. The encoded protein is CASSLTGYNEQYF.

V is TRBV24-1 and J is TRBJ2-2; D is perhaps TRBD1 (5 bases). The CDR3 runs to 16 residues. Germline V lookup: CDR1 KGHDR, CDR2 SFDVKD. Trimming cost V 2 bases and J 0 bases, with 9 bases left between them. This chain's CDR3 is CATSDYATANTGELFF. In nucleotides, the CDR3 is TGTGCCACCAGTGATTATGCGACAGCGAACACCGGGGAGCTGTTTTTT.

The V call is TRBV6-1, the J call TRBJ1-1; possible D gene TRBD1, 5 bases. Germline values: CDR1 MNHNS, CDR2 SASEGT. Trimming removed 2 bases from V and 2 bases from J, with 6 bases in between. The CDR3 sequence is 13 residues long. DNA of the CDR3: TGTGCCAGCAGTGAACAGGGAAACACTGAAGCTTTCTTT. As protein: CASSEQGNTEAFF.

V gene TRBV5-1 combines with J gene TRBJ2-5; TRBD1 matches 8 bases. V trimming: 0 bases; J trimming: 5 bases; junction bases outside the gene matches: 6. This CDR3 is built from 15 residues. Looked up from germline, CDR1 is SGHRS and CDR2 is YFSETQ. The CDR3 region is CASSLAQGAEETQYF. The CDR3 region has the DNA TGCGCCAGCAGCTTGGCCCAGGGGGCGGAGGAGACCCAGTACTTC.

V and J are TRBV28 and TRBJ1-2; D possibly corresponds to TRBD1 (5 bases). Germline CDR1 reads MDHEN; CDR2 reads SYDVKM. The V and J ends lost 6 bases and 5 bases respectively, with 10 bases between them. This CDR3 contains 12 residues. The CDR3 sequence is CASSPRQYGYTF. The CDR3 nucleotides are TGTGCCAGCAGCCCCAGACAGTATGGCTACACCTTC.

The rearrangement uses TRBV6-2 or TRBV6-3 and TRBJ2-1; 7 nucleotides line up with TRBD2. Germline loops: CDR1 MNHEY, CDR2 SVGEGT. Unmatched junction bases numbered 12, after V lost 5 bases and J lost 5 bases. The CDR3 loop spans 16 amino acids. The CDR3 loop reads CASSTRGGGTNNEQFF. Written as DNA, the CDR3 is TGTGCCAGCAGTACGCGGGGCGGGGGTACCAACAATGAGCAGTTCTTC.

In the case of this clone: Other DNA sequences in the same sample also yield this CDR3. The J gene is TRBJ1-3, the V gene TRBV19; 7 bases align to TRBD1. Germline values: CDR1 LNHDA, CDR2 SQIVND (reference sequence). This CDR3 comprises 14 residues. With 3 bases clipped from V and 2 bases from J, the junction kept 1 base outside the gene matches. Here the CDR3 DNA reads TGTGCCAGTAGTATCCAGGGGGCTGGAAACACCATATATTTT. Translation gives CASSIQGAGNTIYF. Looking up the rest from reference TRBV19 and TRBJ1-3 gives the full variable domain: DGGITQSPKYLFRKEGQNVTLSCEQNLNHDAMYWYRQDPGQGLRLIYYSQIVNDFQKGDIAEGYSVSREKKESFPLTVTSAQKNPTAFYLCASSIQGAGNTIYFGEGSWLTVV.

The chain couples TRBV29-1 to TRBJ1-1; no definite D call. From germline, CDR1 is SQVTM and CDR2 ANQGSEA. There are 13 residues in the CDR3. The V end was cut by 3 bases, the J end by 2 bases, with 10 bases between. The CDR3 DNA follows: TGCAGCGTTGATCTAGGCGGTAACACTGAAGCTTTCTTT. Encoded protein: CSVDLGGNTEAFF.

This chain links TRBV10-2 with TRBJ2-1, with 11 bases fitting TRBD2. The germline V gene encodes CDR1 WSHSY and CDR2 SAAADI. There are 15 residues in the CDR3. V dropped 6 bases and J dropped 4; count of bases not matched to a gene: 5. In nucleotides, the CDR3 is TGCGCCAGCAGCCCGTCTAGCGGGGGGTACAATGAGCAGTTCTTC. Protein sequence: CASSPSSGGYNEQFF.

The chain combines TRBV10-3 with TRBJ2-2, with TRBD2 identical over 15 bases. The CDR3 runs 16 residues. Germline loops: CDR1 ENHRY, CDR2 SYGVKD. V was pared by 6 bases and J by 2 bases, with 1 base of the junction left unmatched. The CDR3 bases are TGTGCCATCAGGGGACTAGCGGGGGGAAACACCGGGGAGCTGTTTTTT. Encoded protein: CAIRGLAGGNTGELFF.

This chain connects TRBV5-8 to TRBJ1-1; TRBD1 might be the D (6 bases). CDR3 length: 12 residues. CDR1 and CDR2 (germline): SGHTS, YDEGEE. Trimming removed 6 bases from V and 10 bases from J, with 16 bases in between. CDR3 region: CASTRTVLGAFF. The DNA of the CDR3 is TGTGCCAGCACCCGGACAGTTCTCGGAGCTTTCTTT.

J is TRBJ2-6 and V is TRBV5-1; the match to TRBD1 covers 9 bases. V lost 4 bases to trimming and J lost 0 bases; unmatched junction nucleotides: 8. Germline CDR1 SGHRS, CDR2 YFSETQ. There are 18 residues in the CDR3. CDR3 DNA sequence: TGCGCCAGCAGCCAACGGGGACAGGGAAGCTCTGGGGCCAACGTCCTGACTTTC. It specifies CASSQRGQGSSGANVLTF.

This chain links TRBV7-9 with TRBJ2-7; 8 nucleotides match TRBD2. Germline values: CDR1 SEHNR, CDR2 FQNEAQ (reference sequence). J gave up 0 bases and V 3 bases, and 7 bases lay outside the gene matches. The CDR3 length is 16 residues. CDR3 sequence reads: CASSFSQRGSSYEQYF. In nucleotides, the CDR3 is TGTGCCAGCAGCTTCTCTCAGCGGGGGAGCTCCTACGAGCAGTACTTC.

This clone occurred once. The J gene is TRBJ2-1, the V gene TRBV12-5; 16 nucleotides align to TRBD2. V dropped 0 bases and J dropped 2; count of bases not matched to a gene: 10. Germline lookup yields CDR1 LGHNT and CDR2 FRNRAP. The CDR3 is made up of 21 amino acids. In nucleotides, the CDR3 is TGTGCTAGTGGTTTGGTCTTAATACCGGGACTAGCGGGGGGGACCTACAATGAGCAGTTCTTC. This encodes CASGLVLIPGLAGGTYNEQFF. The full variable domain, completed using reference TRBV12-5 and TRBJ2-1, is DARVTQTPRHKVTEMGQEVTMRCQPILGHNTVFWYRQTMMQGLELLAYFRNRAPLDDSGMPKDRFSAEMPDATLATLKIQPSEPRDSAVYFCASGLVLIPGLAGGTYNEQFFGPGTRLTVL.

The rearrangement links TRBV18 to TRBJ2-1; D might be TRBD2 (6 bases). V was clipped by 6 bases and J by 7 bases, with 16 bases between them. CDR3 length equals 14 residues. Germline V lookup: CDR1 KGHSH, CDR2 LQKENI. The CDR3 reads CASSSGTPINEQFF. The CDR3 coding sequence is TGTGCCAGCTCGTCCGGGACTCCGATAAATGAGCAGTTCTTC.

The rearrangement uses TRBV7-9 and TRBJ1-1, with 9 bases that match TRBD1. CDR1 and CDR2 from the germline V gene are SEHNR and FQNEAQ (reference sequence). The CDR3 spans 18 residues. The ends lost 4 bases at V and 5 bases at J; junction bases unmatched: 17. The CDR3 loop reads CASSSTLKGQGKVTEAFF. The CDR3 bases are TGTGCCAGCAGCTCGACCCTCAAGGGACAGGGTAAGGTGACTGAAGCTTTCTTT.

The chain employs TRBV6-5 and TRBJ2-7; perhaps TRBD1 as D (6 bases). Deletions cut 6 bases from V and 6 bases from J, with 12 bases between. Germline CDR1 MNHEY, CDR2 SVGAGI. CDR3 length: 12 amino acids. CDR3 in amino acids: CASRSTGPEQYF. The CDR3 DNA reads TGTGCCAGCAGAAGTACAGGGCCCGAGCAGTACTTC.

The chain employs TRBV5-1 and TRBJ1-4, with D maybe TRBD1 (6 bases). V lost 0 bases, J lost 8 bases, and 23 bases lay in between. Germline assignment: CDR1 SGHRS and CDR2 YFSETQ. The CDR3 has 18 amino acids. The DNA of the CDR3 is TGCGCCAGCAGCTTGGGATGGGGGCAGGGGCCTCTTGAGGAAAAACTGTTTTTT. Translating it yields CASSLGWGQGPLEEKLFF.

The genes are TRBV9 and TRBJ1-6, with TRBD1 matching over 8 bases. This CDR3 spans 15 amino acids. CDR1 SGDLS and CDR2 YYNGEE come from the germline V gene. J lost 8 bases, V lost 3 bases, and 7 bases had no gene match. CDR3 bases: TGTGCCAGCAGCGCGACCGGGACAGGTGATTCACCCCTCCACTTT. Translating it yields CASSATGTGDSPLHF.

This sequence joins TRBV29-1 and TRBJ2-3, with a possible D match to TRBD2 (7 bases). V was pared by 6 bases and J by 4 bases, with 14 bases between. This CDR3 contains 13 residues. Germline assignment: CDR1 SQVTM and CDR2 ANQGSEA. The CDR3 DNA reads TGCAGCGTCTGGGGGGGGCCTCCAGATACGCAGTATTTT. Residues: CSVWGGPPDTQYF.

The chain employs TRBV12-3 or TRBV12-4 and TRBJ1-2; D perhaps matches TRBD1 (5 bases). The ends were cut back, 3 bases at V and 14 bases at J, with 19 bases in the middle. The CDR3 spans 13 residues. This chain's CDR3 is CASSFGGHVDYTF. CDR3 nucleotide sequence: TGTGCCAGCAGTTTCGGTGGACACGTCGATTATACCTTC.

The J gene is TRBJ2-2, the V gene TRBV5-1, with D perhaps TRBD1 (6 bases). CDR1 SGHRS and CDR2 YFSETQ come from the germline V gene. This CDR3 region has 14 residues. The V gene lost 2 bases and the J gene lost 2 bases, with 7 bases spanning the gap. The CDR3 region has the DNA TGCGCCAGCAGCTTCGGGACAAACACCGGGGAGCTGTTTTTT. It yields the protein CASSFGTNTGELFF.

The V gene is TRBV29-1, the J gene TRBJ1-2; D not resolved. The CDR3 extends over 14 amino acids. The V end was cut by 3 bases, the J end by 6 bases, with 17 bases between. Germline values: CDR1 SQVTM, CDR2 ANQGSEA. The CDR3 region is CSVDPRTAANGYTF. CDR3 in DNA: TGCAGCGTTGATCCTCGAACGGCGGCCAATGGCTACACCTTC. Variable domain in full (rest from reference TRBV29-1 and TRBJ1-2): SAVISQKPSRDICQRGTSLTIQCQVDSQVTMMFWYRQQPGQSLTLIATANQGSEATYESGFVIDKFPISRPNLTFSTLTVSNMSPEDSSIYLCSVDPRTAANGYTFGSGTRLTVV.

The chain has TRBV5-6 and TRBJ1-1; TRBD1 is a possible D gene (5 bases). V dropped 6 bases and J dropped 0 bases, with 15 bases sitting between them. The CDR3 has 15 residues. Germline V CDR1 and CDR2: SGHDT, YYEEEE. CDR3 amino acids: CASMGNTGMNTEAFF. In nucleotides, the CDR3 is TGTGCCAGCATGGGTAATACAGGCATGAACACTGAAGCTTTCTTT.